The clone carrying this T cell receptor beta chain was detected a few times. Its specificity is not known. This CDR3 contains 16 residues. With 0 bases clipped from V and 6 bases from J, the junction kept 5 bases outside the gene matches. CDR1 and CDR2 from the germline V gene are DFQATT and SNEGSKA (reference sequence). This sample is part of a study of T cells after yellow fever vaccination. From the 5' RACE reads, TCRdb called clonotypes with MiXCR, one entry per CDR3 protein. This table holds about 550,000 distinct CDR3 sequences, less than 20% found once. Study results and caveats: A large majority of primary-vaccination clones showed up again after the booster (approximately 95% CD4, around 88% CD8).

The clonotype comes from a man aged 30 to 45 who received the YFV17D yellow fever vaccine. The gene calls are TRBV20-1 and TRBJ1-6; the match to TRBD1 covers 10 bases. Specimen: PBMCs, collected 15 days after the yellow fever booster vaccination. In nucleotides, the CDR3 is TGCAGTGCTAGAGATCTCGGGACAGGGGCTAATTCACCCCTCCACTTT. This codes for CSARDLGTGANSPLHF.